This T cell receptor beta chain was captured in a study of T cell repertoires in cytomegalovirus infection. One entry per CDR3 protein, called by TCRdb with MiXCR from the reads. The sample lists approximately 500,000 distinct CDR3 sequences; roughly 34% were seen once. Comment on this clonotype: The antigen is unknown.

Sequencing used cultured PBMCs, obtained from culture after CMV antigen stimulation. The receptor was isolated from a human donor in good health (CMV status not recorded). Some clones in this sample may be carry-over from other donors' samples.

The CDR3 DNA is TGTGCCAGCAGCTTAGATTGGACAGAAACCTCCTACAATGAGCAGTTCTTC. Its protein is CASSLDWTETSYNEQFF. V gene TRBV7-4 combines with J gene TRBJ2-1; TRBD1 might be the D (6 bases). Germline V gene lookup returns CDR1 SGHVT and CDR2 SQSDAQ. This CDR3 contains 17 residues. Trimming cost V 1 base and J 0 bases, with 13 bases left between them.